This TCR beta chain was documented in a study of blood T cell repertoires in COVID-19. Whole-study context: In each case, the material was cDNA or gDNA derived from T cells, B-cell-depleted T cells, or PBMCs.

Seattle's cohort entered during active infection and was followed longitudinally. Per the authors' pipeline: Amplification of reference gene primers provided the estimated nucleated cell counts. Sequencing was performed with immunoSEQ multiplex PCR; in TCRdb, only in-frame clones are kept and a portion is missing. That table is the source of V, J and clone size, and D and trimming were worked out from the DNA. The sample consists of 150,000 or so clones, approximately 86% of them appearing once. CDR1 and CDR2 from the germline V gene are MDHEN and SYDVKM. The CDR3 totals 11 residues. Deletions cut 6 bases from V and 10 bases from J, with 12 bases between.

The specimen sequenced was peripheral blood. J is TRBJ1-1 and V is TRBV28, with D uncertain. The TCR was taken from a woman aged 65 to 85 with COVID-19, enrolled during active disease. CDR3 amino acids: CASSGDPGAFF. Written as DNA, the CDR3 is TGTGCCAGCAGCGGTGATCCGGGAGCTTTCTTT.